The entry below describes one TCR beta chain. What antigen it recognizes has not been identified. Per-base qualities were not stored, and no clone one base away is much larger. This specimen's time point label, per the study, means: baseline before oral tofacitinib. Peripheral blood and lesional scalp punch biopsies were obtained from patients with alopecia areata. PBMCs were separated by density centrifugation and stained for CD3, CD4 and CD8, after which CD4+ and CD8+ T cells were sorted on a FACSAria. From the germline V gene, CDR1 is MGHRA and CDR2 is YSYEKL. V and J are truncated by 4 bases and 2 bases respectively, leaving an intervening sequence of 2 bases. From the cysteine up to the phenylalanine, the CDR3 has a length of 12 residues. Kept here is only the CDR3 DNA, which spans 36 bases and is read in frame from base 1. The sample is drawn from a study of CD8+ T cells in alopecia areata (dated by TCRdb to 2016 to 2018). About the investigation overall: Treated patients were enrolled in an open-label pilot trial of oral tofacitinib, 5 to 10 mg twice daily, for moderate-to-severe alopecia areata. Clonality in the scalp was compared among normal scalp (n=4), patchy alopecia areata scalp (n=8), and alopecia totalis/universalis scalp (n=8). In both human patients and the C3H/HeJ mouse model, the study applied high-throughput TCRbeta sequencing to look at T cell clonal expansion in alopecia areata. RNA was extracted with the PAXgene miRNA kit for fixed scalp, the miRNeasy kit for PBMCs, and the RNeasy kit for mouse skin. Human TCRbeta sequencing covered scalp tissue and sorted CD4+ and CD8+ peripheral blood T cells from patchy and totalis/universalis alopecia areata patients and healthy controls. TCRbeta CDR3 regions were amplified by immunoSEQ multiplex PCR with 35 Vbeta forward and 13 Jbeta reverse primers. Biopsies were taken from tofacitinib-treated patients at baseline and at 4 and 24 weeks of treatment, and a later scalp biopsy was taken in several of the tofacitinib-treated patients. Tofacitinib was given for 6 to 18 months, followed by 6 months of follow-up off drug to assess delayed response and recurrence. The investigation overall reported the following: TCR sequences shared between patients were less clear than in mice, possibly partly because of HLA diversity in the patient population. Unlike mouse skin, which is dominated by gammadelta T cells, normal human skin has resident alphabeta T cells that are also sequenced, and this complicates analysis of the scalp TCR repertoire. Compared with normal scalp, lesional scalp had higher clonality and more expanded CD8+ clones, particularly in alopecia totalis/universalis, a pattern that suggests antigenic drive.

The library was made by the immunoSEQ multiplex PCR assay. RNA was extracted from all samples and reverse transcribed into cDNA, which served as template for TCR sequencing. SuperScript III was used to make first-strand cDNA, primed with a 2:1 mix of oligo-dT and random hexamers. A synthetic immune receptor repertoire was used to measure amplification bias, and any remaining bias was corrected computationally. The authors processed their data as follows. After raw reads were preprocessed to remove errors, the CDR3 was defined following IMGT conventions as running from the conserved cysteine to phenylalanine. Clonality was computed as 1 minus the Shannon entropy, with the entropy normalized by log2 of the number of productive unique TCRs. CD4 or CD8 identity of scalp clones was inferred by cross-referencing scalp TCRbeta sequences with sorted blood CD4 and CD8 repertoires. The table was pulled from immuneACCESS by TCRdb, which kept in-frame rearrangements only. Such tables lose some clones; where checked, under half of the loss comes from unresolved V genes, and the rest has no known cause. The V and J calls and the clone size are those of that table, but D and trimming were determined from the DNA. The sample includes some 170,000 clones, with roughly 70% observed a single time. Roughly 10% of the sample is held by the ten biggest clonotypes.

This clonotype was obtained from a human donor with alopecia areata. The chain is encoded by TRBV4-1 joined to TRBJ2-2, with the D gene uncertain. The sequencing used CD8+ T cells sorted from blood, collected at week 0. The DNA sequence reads TGCGCCAGCAGCCTTAACACCGGGGAGCTGTTTTTT. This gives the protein CASSLNTGELFF.